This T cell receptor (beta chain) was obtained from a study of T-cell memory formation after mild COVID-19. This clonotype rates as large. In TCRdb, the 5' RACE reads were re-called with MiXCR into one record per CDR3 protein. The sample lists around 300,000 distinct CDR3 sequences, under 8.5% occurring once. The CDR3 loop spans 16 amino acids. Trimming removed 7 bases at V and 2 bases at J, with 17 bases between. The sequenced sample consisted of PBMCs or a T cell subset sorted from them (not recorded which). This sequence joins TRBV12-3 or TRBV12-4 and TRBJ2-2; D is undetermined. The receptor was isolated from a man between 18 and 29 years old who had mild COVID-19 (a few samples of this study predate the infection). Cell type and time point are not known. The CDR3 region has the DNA TGTGCCAGCACACACCTTCGGAACATCAACACCGGGGAGCTGTTTTTT. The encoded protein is CASTHLRNINTGELFF.